The 5 T cell receptor beta chains presented below share a single source sample, sequenced in a study of HIV-infected patients and healthy controls. TCRdb reprocessed the 5' RACE reads via MiXCR and lists one record per CDR3 protein. Of about 64,000 distinct CDR3 sequences listed, roughly 21% are singletons. The sequenced material came from CD4+ T cells from blood. Receptor source: a human donor in good health.

This clonotype has just a few counts. This chain connects TRBV7-9 to TRBJ2-2; D unclear. Germline-derived CDR1 and CDR2 are SEHNR and FQNEAQ (reference sequence). The CDR3 totals 14 residues. Trimming left V 1 base short and J 13 bases short, with 16 bases between. The CDR3 loop is CASSLVGRNPRLFF. For the CDR3, the DNA is TGTGCCAGCAGCTTAGTCGGACGGAATCCAAGGCTGTTTTTT.

This clonotype was counted at least ten times. V and J are TRBV7-3 and TRBJ1-1, with a weak D call TRBD1 (5 bases). Trimming cost V 2 bases and J 4 bases, with 14 bases left between them. The length of the CDR3 is 15 residues. Germline V gives CDR1 SGHTA, CDR2 FQGTGA. CDR3 protein: CASSLGGQGRTEAFF. The CDR3, as DNA: TGTGCCAGCAGCTTAGGTGGGCAGGGCCGCACTGAAGCTTTCTTT. The variable domain in full, completed from reference TRBV7-3 and TRBJ1-1, reads GAGVSQTPSNKVTEKGKYVELRCDPISGHTALYWYRQSLGQGPEFLIYFQGTGAADDSGLPNDRFFAVRPEGSVSTLKIQRTERGDSAVYLCASSLGGQGRTEAFFGQGTRLTVV.

The chain couples TRBV12-3 or TRBV12-4 to TRBJ2-3, with 11 bases fitting TRBD2. V shed 1 base, J shed 2 bases, and the junction held 5 bases outside the gene matches. The CDR3 is 17 amino acids. The CDR3 DNA sequence: TGTGCCAGCAGTTTAGGTACTAGCGGGAGCAACACAGATACGCAGTATTTT. Protein sequence: CASSLGTSGSNTDTQYF.

This clonotype was detected ten times or more. The rearrangement uses TRBV14 and TRBJ2-7; TRBD1 matches at 9 bases. Germline V gene sequence: CDR1 SGHDN, CDR2 FVKESK. V lost 2 bases, J lost 3 bases, and 14 bases stayed unmatched. CDR3 size: 18 residues. The CDR3 sequence: CASSQKTPGTGLFYEQYF. The CDR3 nucleotides read TGTGCCAGCAGCCAAAAGACCCCCGGGACAGGGTTATTCTACGAGCAGTACTTC.

This clonotype was seen only a few times. This chain uses TRBV14 with TRBJ2-1; D could derive from TRBD1 or TRBD2 (5 bases each). V was clipped by 4 bases and J by 6 bases, with 19 bases between them. The CDR3 sequence is 16 residues long. Germline assignment: CDR1 SGHDN and CDR2 FVKESK. This chain's CDR3 is CASSRLQDPEGNEQFF. In DNA, the CDR3 is TGTGCCAGCAGCCGCTTACAGGACCCAGAGGGCAATGAGCAGTTCTTC.